The present T cell receptor beta chain was sequenced within a study of T cells after yellow fever vaccination. Whole-study context: With SMART-Seq v4 Ultra Low Input, the fractions containing low cell numbers were prepared.

Study outcomes and limitations: Clonotype sharing between CD4 and CD8 compartments was small. A large majority of primary-vaccination clones showed up again after the booster (about 97% CD4, about 87% CD8).

This clonotype was counted at least ten times. Its specificity is not known. The V end was cut by 5 bases, the J end by 5 bases, with 22 bases between. Germline loops: CDR1 SGHVS, CDR2 FNYEAQ. The CDR3 is made up of 16 amino acids. It was through 5'RACE template switching that TCR cDNA was made, with a universal primer site and UMIs added. TCRdb ran MiXCR on the 5' RACE reads and lists one entry per CDR3 protein. The table lists around 70,000 distinct CDR3 sequences, about 6.6% of them singletons, with 30% to 40% in the top ten. The material was CD8+ T cells sorted from PBMCs, obtained about 5 days after the first yellow fever vaccination. This clonotype was sampled from a man between 18 and 35 years old who received the YFV17D yellow fever vaccine. The V and J genes are TRBV7-6 and TRBJ2-7; possible D gene TRBD1, 8 bases. The chain's CDR3 is CASSGQGGALHDEQYF. The CDR3 nucleotides read TGTGCCAGCAGCGGACAGGGAGGGGCCCTGCATGACGAGCAGTACTTC. The full variable domain, completed using reference TRBV7-6 and TRBJ2-7, is GAGVSQSPRYKVTKRGQDVALRCDPISGHVSLYWYRQALGQGPEFLTYFNYEAQQDKSGLPNDRFSAERPEGSISTLTIQRTEQRDSAMYRCASSGQGGALHDEQYFGPGTRLTVT.